The clone carrying this TCR beta chain was counted a few times. This record comes from a study of shared clonotypes between healthy human individuals. Germline CDR1 is SEHNR and CDR2 is FQNEAQ (reference sequence). The CDR3 is made up of 15 amino acids. V shed 5 bases and J 4 bases; nucleotides not matched to a gene: 7. Using roughly 180 ng DNA, 32,000 or so T cell genomes, the sorted-subset replicate PCRs were run. Source study methods: Junction-only immunoSEQ data arrived without quality scores, meaning filtering differed. Produced via immunoSEQ multiplex PCR; TCRdb's table is partial and in-frame only. The V and J calls and clone size are taken from that table; D and trimming were inferred from the DNA. The sample lists approximately 2,000,000 clones; around 93% were seen once. CD8 cells classed as naive were CD45RO-negative and positively selected for CCR7, excluding terminally differentiated effector memory CD45RA+ cells.

Material for sequencing was naive CD8+ T cells from PBMCs. J is TRBJ1-2 and V is TRBV7-9, with TRBD1 matching over 10 bases. The TCR comes from a man aged 18-30 years in good health. Some clones in this sample may be carry-over from other donors' samples. The CDR3 DNA is TGTGCCAGCAGCATAAGACAGGGGGCTTCCTATGGCTACACCTTC. Protein sequence: CASSIRQGASYGYTF.